This TCR beta chain appears in the sequencing data of a study of T cell responses to AZD1222 COVID-19 vaccine (dated by TCRdb to the early 2020s). Some background on the complete study: TCR sequencing covered 230 or so trial participants: nearly 210 given two doses of AZD1222 and 26 given two doses of MenACWY control vaccine. Trial participants were enrolled by age into subgroups of 18-55, 56-69 and 70-plus years, and about 150, 27 and 61 TCR-sequenced participants, respectively, were included in these subgroups. Overall study outcomes, separate from this receptor: Only a handful of AZD1222 recipients were SARS-CoV-2 seropositive at baseline, limiting conclusions about previously exposed vaccinees. After two AZD1222 doses, both the breadth and the depth of spike-specific TCRs were significantly higher than at day 0 and than in MenACWY recipients. In the small 56-69-year group, the increase in depth fell short of significance, most likely because of low power. Participants were mostly white British, with more females than males. The authors suggested clonal diversity may have been underestimated. Nearly half of unique spike-specific TCRs reportedly recognized epitopes outside regions mutated in the B.1.351 and B.1.1.7 variants. CD4 TCRs associated with the vaccine covered the entire spike protein, and the dominant responses were in regions 160-218 and 743-854. No day 14 peak-response samples were available, so repertoires were characterized only after the peak T cell response.

This sample's time point label indicates: about 28 days (+/-7) after the second vaccine dose. AZD1222 recipients given second doses at about 4 weeks or at about 12 weeks were pooled, since spike-specific TCR depth and breadth were not found to differ between the two schedules. Samples from vaccinated people were obtained from the UK trials COV001 and COV002, which included a single-blind randomized controlled phase 2/3 trial of AZD1222 (ChAdOx1 nCoV-19) in healthy adults. For TCRbeta chain sequencing, PBMC samples from trial participants were taken at day 0 and at day 28 after the second dose. The CDR3 runs 13 amino acids, cysteine and phenylalanine included. Solely the CDR3 DNA is kept, with 39 bases framed from the first base. The trim is 6 bases for V and 1 base for J, with a gap of 9 bases between the germline ends. From the germline V gene, CDR1 is MNHEY and CDR2 is SVGAGI. As to this clone: No antigen is known for it. No much larger clonotype is one base removed from it; base qualities were not supplied.

The CDR3 regions of human TCRbeta chains were analyzed by immunosequencing. The study's processing was this. TCRs in the repertoires were compared against a reference library of SARS-CoV-2-specific TCRs that had been generated with the MIRA antigen-specificity platform. Breadth was defined as the fraction of unique TCRs that were SARS-CoV-2-associated, and depth was defined as the fraction of total T cells that were SARS-CoV-2-associated. Using the MIRA data, each spike-specific TCR was assigned both to the spike region to which the TCR was reactive and to a CD4 or CD8 class. Log10-transformed breadth and depth values were compared by one-way ANOVA with Sidak's multiple comparisons tests. What TCRdb holds here is the immuneACCESS table cut down to in-frame rearrangements. Part of the clones is not present; checked against another copy, under half of the missing clones reflect an unresolved V gene, and the others are unexplained. V and J calls and clone size are as listed in that table; D and trimming were resolved from the DNA. This sample has approximately 140,000 clones in its table, and around nine tenths of those were observed once. About a tenth of the sample rests with the top ten.

The sample consisted of peripheral blood, taken 28 days after the second AZD1222 dose. Rearrangement joined TRBV6-5 to TRBJ1-1, with no confident D gene call. The sequence came from an adult who received the AZD1222 COVID-19 vaccine. In nucleotide form, the sequence is TGTGCCAGCAGAAACACACAGAACACTGAAGCTTTCTTT. This is translated as CASRNTQNTEAFF.